The 19 T cell receptor beta chains below were found in one sample sequenced in a study of T cell repertoires in cytomegalovirus infection. TCRdb re-derived calls from the reads in MiXCR, one entry per CDR3 protein. The sample has some 180,000 distinct CDR3 sequences; roughly 19% are singletons. The sequencing sample was made of PBMCs. Receptors were obtained from a human donor in good health (CMV status not recorded). Some clones in this sample may be carry-over from other donors' samples.

This clonotype was observed a single time. A much larger clone differs from this one at a single base, so this may be a read error. This rearrangement joins TRBV28 to TRBJ2-1, with D possibly TRBD1 on 6 matching bases. V was trimmed by 6 bases and J by 10 bases, leaving 10 bases between them. Germline V gene sequence: CDR1 MDHEN, CDR2 SYDVKM. The length of the CDR3 is 11 residues. The CDR3 sequence is CASSDRKEQFF. The CDR3 DNA is TGTGCCAGCAGCGACAGGAAAGAGCAGTTCTTC.

The V and J genes are TRBV6-1 and TRBJ2-3; 9 nucleotides agree with TRBD2. V was clipped by 6 bases and J by 5 bases; unmatched bases: 9. Germline assignment: CDR1 MNHNS and CDR2 SASEGT. There are 15 residues in the CDR3. The CDR3 bases are TGTGCCAGCAGCGAACAAGCGGGAGGAGGAGATACGCAGTATTTT. Translated, it gives CASSEQAGGGDTQYF.

This sequence joins TRBV6-6 and TRBJ1-5; D may be TRBD1 (5 bases). This CDR3 comprises 12 residues. Germline CDR1 is MNHNY and CDR2 is SVGAGI (reference sequence). V was clipped by 7 bases and J by 9 bases, with 13 bases between them. The CDR3 sequence is CASKDSARPQHF. CDR3 coding DNA: TGTGCCAGCAAAGACAGTGCAAGGCCCCAGCATTTT.

V and J are TRBV2 and TRBJ1-2; D call uncertain. Germline CDR1 and CDR2: SNHLY and FYNNEI. The CDR3 sequence is 11 residues long. The ends were cut back, 6 bases at V and 14 bases at J, with 16 bases in the middle. CDR3: CASRVGWTWTF. The CDR3 nucleotides are TGTGCCAGCAGGGTAGGCTGGACTTGGACCTTC.

This chain connects TRBV24-1 to TRBJ2-2, with 9 bases that match TRBD1. The CDR3 loop spans 16 amino acids. V was clipped by 4 bases and J by 5 bases; unmatched bases: 7. Germline V gives CDR1 KGHDR, CDR2 SFDVKD. The CDR3 DNA reads as TGTGCCACCAGTGACCCGGGACAGGGATCAACCGGGGAGCTGTTTTTT. Encoded protein: CATSDPGQGSTGELFF.

V is TRBV5-6 and J is TRBJ2-1, with TRBD1 matching 9 bases. CDR3 size: 16 residues. Germline V gene lookup returns CDR1 SGHDT and CDR2 YYEEEE. The V segment lost 1 base and the J segment 5 bases; nucleotides outside the gene matches: 7. The CDR3 spells CASSLSGTGSNNEQFF. The CDR3 coding sequence is TGTGCCAGCAGCTTGTCGGGGACAGGGAGTAACAATGAGCAGTTCTTC. Combining the CDR3 with reference TRBV5-6 and TRBJ2-1 gives the whole variable domain DAGVTQSPTHLIKTRGQQVTLRCSPKSGHDTVSWYQQALGQGPQFIFQYYEEEERQRGNFPDRFSGHQFPNYSSELNVNALLLGDSALYLCASSLSGTGSNNEQFFGPGTRLTVL.

In regard to this clonotype: Just one base apart from a much larger clone, this may be a read error. Likely a read error: the CDR3 ends without its conserved phenylalanine or tryptophan. The chain recombines TRBV7-6 with TRBJ1-5, with 7 bases identical to TRBD1. Per the germline V gene, CDR1 is SGHVS and CDR2 is FNYEAQ. The V and J ends lost 2 bases and 10 bases, in that order; junction bases with no gene match: 5. The CDR3 is 13 residues long. The CDR3 spells CASSLTGELPQHV. CDR3 in DNA: TGTGCCAGCAGCTTAACAGGGGAGCTCCCCCAGCATGTT.

This clonotype was picked up a small number of times. V gene TRBV6-1 combines with J gene TRBJ1-5, with D perhaps matching TRBD1 (5 bases). Germline CDR1 reads MNHNS; CDR2 reads SASEGT. There are 15 residues in the CDR3. The V and J ends lost 7 bases and 2 bases respectively, with 15 bases between them. The DNA for the CDR3 is TGTGCCAGCACCCCCGGGACCAGCGGCAATCAGCCCCAGCATTTT. This translates into CASTPGTSGNQPQHF.

This clonotype was seen ten or more times. This rearrangement joins TRBV14 to TRBJ2-5; 9 bases agree with TRBD2. CDR1 and CDR2 from the germline V gene are SGHDN and FVKESK. This CDR3 region has 16 residues. Trimming took 2 bases from V and 2 from J; bases not matched to a gene: 6. CDR3 nucleotide sequence: TGTGCCAGCAGCCAATTAGCGGGAGAGCGGCAAGAGACCCAGTACTTC. This encodes CASSQLAGERQETQYF. Based on the CDR3 plus reference TRBV14 and TRBJ2-5, the full variable domain is EAGVTQFPSHSVIEKGQTVTLRCDPISGHDNLYWYRRVMGKEIKFLLHFVKESKQDESGMPNNRFLAERTGGTYSTLKVQPAELEDSGVYFCASSQLAGERQETQYFGPGTRLLVL.

The chain has TRBV7-9 and TRBJ1-6; TRBD1 might be the D (5 bases). The V end was cut by 8 bases, the J end by 9 bases, with 20 bases between. This CDR3 has 15 amino acids. Germline V gene sequence: CDR1 SEHNR, CDR2 FQNEAQ (reference sequence). Written as DNA, the CDR3 is TGTGCCAGCGCCCCTCTAACAGGCGGATCTTCACCCCTCCACTTT. Residues: CASAPLTGGSSPLHF.

This clonotype came up many times. J is TRBJ1-2 and V is TRBV7-3, with D possibly TRBD1 on 5 matching bases. This CDR3 is built from 20 residues. Deletions cut 1 base from V and 0 bases from J, with 24 bases between. Per the germline V gene, CDR1 is SGHTA and CDR2 is FQGTGA. The DNA of the CDR3 is TGTGCCAGCAGCTTAAGCCGAGAACTCAGGGTCTCACCTCCTAACTATGGCTACACCTTC. This codes for CASSLSRELRVSPPNYGYTF.

The chain is built from TRBV19 and TRBJ2-4; D is possibly TRBD1 or TRBD2 (5 bases each). In germline, CDR1 is LNHDA, CDR2 SQIVND (reference sequence). The CDR3 is made up of 17 amino acids. Trimming pared 7 bases from V and 0 bases from J, leaving 19 bases between. The CDR3 region is CASTPGRGSLAKNIQYF. The CDR3 nucleotides are TGTGCCAGTACTCCGGGACGGGGCTCTCTAGCCAAAAACATTCAGTACTTC.

This clonotype appeared many times. This chain uses TRBV11-2 with TRBJ1-1, with D hard to call. Germline CDR1 SGHAT, CDR2 FQNNGV. With 2 bases removed from V and 0 bases from J, the gap between germline ends came to 10 bases. This CDR3 has 15 residues. CDR3 in amino acids: CASSLTGFMNTEAFF. The DNA of the CDR3 is TGTGCCAGCAGCTTAACCGGGTTTATGAACACTGAAGCTTTCTTT.

J is TRBJ1-1 and V is TRBV15; 8 nucleotides align to TRBD1. Germline trimming cut 3 bases from V and 7 bases from J; bases unmatched to any gene: 13. Germline CDR1 LNHNV, CDR2 YYDKDF (reference sequence). The CDR3 covers 16 residues. DNA of the CDR3: TGTGCCACCAGCAGGGCCGCCGGGACAGGAGGGAGTGAAGCTTTCTTT. Protein: CATSRAAGTGGSEAFF.

This clonotype has a count of ten or more. The V gene is TRBV7-7, the J gene TRBJ2-2; maybe TRBD1 (6 bases). Trimming pared 1 base from V and 5 bases from J, leaving 11 bases between. This CDR3 region has 15 residues. Germline V gene sequence: CDR1 SSHAT, CDR2 FNYEAQ (reference sequence). Here the CDR3 reads CASSLEQGGTGELFF. The CDR3 DNA follows: TGTGCCAGCAGCTTAGAACAGGGCGGAACCGGGGAGCTGTTTTTT.

Many counts were recorded for this clonotype. V usage is TRBV6-6 and J usage is TRBJ2-7; 7 bases fit TRBD1. V lost 6 bases and J lost 2; bases outside the gene matches: 19. The CDR3 runs 18 residues. Germline-derived CDR1 and CDR2 are MNHNY and SVGAGI (reference sequence). CDR3 nucleotide sequence: TGTGCCAGCAGCCCCGCTCCCAACACAGGGGCCTTGACCTACGAGCAGTACTTC. Its translation is CASSPAPNTGALTYEQYF.

This clonotype was counted at least ten times. The V gene is TRBV5-6, the J gene TRBJ2-7; D may be TRBD2 (5 bases). With 0 bases removed from V and 2 bases from J, the gap between germline ends came to 15 bases. CDR1 is SGHDT and CDR2 is YYEEEE in the germline V gene. This CDR3 spans 16 amino acids. As DNA, the CDR3 is TGTGCCAGCAGCTTGGTTTTATCAGGAGGAACCTACGAGCAGTACTTC. Residues: CASSLVLSGGTYEQYF. The whole variable domain, filled in from reference TRBV5-6 and TRBJ2-7, reads DAGVTQSPTHLIKTRGQQVTLRCSPKSGHDTVSWYQQALGQGPQFIFQYYEEEERQRGNFPDRFSGHQFPNYSSELNVNALLLGDSALYLCASSLVLSGGTYEQYFGPGTRLTVT.

This clonotype has a handful of counts. V usage is TRBV7-3 and J usage is TRBJ2-1; 13 nucleotides align to TRBD2. CDR1 SGHTA and CDR2 FQGTGA come from the germline V gene. The CDR3 is made up of 16 amino acids. J was trimmed by 6 bases and V by 5 bases; bases with no gene match: 7. In DNA, the CDR3 is TGTGCCAGCAGCGGGACTAGCGGGGCTGAGGGCAATGAGCAGTTCTTC. Its protein product is CASSGTSGAEGNEQFF.

This rearrangement joins TRBV27 to TRBJ1-5, with D unclear. Germline CDR1 reads MNHEY; CDR2 reads SMNVEV (reference sequence). V was shortened by 4 bases and J by 4 bases, with 11 bases between the two germline ends. The CDR3 runs to 14 residues. The CDR3 sequence: CASSSSGSNQPQHF. CDR3 nucleotides: TGTGCCAGCAGTTCTTCAGGTTCAAATCAGCCCCAGCATTTT.